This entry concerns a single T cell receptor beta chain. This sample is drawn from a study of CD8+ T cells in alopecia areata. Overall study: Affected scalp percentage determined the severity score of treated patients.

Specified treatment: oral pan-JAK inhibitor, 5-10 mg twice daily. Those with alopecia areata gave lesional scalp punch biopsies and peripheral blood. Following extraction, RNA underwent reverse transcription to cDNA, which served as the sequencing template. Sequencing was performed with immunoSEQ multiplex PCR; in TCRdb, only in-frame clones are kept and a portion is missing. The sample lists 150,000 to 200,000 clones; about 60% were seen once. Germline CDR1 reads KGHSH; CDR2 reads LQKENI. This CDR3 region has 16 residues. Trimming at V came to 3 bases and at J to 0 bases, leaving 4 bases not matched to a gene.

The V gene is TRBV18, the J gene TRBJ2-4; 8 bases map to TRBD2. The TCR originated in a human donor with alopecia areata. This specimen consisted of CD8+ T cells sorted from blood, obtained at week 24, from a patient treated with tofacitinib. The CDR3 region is CASSPVAGRAKNIQYF. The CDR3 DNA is TGTGCCAGCTCACCTGTAGCGGGGAGAGCCAAAAACATTCAGTACTTC.